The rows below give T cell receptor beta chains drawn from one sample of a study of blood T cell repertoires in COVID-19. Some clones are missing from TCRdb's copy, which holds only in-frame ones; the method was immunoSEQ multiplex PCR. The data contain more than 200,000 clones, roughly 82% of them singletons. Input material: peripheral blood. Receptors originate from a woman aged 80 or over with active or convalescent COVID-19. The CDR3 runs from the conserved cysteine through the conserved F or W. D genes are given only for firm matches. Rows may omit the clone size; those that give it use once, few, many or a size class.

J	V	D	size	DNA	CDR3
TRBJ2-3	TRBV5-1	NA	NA	TGCGCCAGCAGCTTGTCGCCGACGGGGTCCACAGATACGCAGTATTTT	CASSLSPTGSTDTQYF
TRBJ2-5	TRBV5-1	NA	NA	TGCGCCAGCATCCCTGGGGGAGGTGGGAAAGAGACCCAGTACTTC	CASIPGGGGKETQYF
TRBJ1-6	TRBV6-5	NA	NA	TGTGCCAGTTGCAGGGAAGTTTCAAACTCACCCCTCCACTTT	CASCREVSNSPLHF
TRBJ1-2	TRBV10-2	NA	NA	TGCGCCAGCACCGGGCGGGGTGGAGGGCCTGTGGGAGGCTACACCTTC	CASTGRGGGPVGGYTF
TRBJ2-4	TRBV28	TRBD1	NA	TGTGCCAGCAGTCTCCCTGGGACAGGGAAAAACATTCAGTACTTC	CASSLPGTGKNIQYF
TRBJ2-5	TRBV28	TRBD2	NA	TGTGCCAGCAGTTCAGTTGAGCGGGGGACCCAAGAGACCCAGTACTTC	CASSSVERGTQETQYF
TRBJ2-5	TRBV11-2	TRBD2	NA	TGTGCCAGCAGCAAAACTAGCGGACAAGAGACCCAGTACTTC	CASSKTSGQETQYF
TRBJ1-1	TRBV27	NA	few	TGTGCCAGCAGCCATCTTATCCAGGGCCCCACTGAAGCTTTCTTT	CASSHLIQGPTEAFF
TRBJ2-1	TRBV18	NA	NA	TGTGCCAGCTCACCCAGGGATAATGAGCAGTTCTTC	CASSPRDNEQFF
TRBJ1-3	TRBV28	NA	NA	TGTGCCAGCAGGTTGATTCACGCCAGGGGCCTTTCTGGAAACACCATATATTTT	CASRLIHARGLSGNTIYF
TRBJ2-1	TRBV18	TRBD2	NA	TGTGCCAGCTCGCCAAATAGCGGGAGTATTGCCAATGAGCAGTTCTTC	CASSPNSGSIANEQFF
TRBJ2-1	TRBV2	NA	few	TGTGCCAGCAGAAGACGAGGGGGACCCGGCTACAATGAGCAGTTCTTC	CASRRRGGPGYNEQFF
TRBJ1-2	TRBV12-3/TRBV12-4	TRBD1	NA	TGTGCCAGCAGTTCACCCGGACAGGCCGGCTACACCTTC	CASSSPGQAGYTF
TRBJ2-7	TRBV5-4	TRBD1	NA	TGTGCCAGCAGCGCAACAGGGGGCAGCTCCTACGAGCAGTACTTC	CASSATGGSSYEQYF
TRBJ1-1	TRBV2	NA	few	TGTGCCAGCACTCCGACAGGAGTGAACACTGAAGCTTTCTTT	CASTPTGVNTEAFF
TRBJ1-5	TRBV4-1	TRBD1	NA	TGCGCCAGCACCCGGGACAGGGCCACTTATAGCAATCAGCCCCAGCATTTT	CASTRDRATYSNQPQHF
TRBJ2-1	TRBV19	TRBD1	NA	TGTGCCAGTAGGGGACAGGCGTACAATGAGCAGTTCTTC	CASRGQAYNEQFF
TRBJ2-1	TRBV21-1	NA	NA	TGTGCCAGTAGGACAACTGGTCCCCGTGCCTTGGATGAGCAGTTCTTC	CASRTTGPRALDEQFF
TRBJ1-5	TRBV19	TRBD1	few	TGTGCCAGTAGGGAGACAGGGGCCCATCAGCCCCAGCATTTT	CASRETGAHQPQHF
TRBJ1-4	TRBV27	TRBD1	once	TGTGCCAGCAGTTTATTCGGACAGGCTGAAAAACTGTTTTTT	CASSLFGQAEKLFF
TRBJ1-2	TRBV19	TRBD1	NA	TGTGCCAGTAGCATGCCTCGGACAGGGGGTGGCTACACCTTC	CASSMPRTGGGYTF
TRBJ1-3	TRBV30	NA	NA	TGTGCCTGGAGTGCAGGTTGGGGCCCAGGAAACACCATATATTTT	CAWSAGWGPGNTIYF
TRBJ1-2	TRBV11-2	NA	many	TGTGCCAGCAGCGAAGGACAGTTCTACTATGGCTACACCTTC	CASSEGQFYYGYTF
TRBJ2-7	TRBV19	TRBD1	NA	TGTGCCAGTAGTAGGGGACAGGGGGCGCATCCCGGCTACGAGCAGTACTTC	CASSRGQGAHPGYEQYF
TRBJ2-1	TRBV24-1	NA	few	TGTGCCACCAGTTTGTCGGGGGTGACCCCCGATTACAATGAGCAGTTCTTC	CATSLSGVTPDYNEQFF
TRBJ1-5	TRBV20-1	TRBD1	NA	TGCAGTGCTAGTGATTTTTACAGGGGACCTTATAGCAATCAGCCCCAGCATTTT	CSASDFYRGPYSNQPQHF
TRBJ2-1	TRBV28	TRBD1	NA	TGTGCCAGCAGCCGAACAGGGGGCATCTCCTACAATGAGCAGTTCTTC	CASSRTGGISYNEQFF
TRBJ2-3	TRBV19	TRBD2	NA	TGTGCCAGTAGTATATTGGGGCGGGGGACGGCAGATACGCAGTATTTT	CASSILGRGTADTQYF
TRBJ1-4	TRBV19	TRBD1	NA	TGTGCCAGTAAGGAGGACAGGCCCAACACCCCACAAATTGAAAAACTGTTTTTT	CASKEDRPNTPQIEKLFF
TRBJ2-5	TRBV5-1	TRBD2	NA	TGCGCCAGCAGCGTACCTAGCGGGGGGGCCTTGGAGACCCAGTACTTC	CASSVPSGGALETQYF
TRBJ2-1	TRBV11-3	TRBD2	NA	TGTGCCAGCAGCCTAGGGGAAGGCGGGAGGGAGCAGTTCTTC	CASSLGEGGREQFF
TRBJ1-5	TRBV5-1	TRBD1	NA	TGCGCCAGCAGCTTGGGACAGGGAAATTCCAATCAGCCCCAGCATTTT	CASSLGQGNSNQPQHF
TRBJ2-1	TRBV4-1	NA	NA	TGCGCCAGCAGCTCTCCGGGTGCTTACTACAATGAGCAGTTCTTC	CASSSPGAYYNEQFF
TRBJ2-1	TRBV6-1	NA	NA	TGTGCCAGCAGTGACGCCGTACGGAGGGGCTACAATGAGCAGTTCTTC	CASSDAVRRGYNEQFF
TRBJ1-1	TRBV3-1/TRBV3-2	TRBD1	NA	TGTGCCAGCAGCCGACATACCGGGCAGGGGGCAAAAGCTTTCTTT	CASSRHTGQGAKAFF
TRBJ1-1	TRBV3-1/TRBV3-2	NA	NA	TGTGCCAGCAGCCAATCAGTAGGGAGTGCTGAAGCTTTCTTT	CASSQSVGSAEAFF